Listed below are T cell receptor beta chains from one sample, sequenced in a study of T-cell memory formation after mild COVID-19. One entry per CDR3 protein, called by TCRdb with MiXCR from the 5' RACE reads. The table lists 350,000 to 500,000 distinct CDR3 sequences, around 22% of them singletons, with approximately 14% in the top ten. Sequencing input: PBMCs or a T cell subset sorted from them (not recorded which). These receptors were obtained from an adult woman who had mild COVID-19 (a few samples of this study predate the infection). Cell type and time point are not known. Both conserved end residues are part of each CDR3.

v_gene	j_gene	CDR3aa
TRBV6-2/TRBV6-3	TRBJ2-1	CASTLLDPERDEQFF
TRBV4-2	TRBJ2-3	CASSQGGGAGTRTDTQYF
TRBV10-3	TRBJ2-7	CAIRPGLANLGQYF
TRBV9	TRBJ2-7	CASSVSLSGAREQYF
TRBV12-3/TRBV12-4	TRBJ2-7	CASSSEVVYEQYF
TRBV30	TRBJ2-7	CAWSRGIPTSDEQYF
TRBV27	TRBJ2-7	CASSFGGQTYEQYF
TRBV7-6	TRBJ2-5	CASSLGGVERQEETQYF
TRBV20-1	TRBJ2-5	CSVQGGQETQYF
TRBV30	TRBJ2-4	CAWTPIRGGIQYF
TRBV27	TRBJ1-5	CASSQGRLSNQPQHF
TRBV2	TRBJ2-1	CASSEYWGSSYNEQFF
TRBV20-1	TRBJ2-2	CSASPSGRSIGELFF
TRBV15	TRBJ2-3	CATSPDSTDTQYF
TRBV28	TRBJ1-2	CASSIEEYGYTF
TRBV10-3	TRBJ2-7	CATLGGQSYEQYF
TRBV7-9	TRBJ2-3	CASSPSATSTDTQYF
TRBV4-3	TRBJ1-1	CASSSGGWGTEAFF
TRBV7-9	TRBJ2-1	CASSSPSGRAADEQFF
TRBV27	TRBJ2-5	CASSLTGRSQETQYF
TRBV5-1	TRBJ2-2	CASSGGALTSTGELFF
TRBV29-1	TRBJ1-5	CSVAPGGGQPQHF
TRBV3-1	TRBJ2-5	CASSDSGVQETQYF
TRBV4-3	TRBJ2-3	CASSQNGGTGTDTQYF